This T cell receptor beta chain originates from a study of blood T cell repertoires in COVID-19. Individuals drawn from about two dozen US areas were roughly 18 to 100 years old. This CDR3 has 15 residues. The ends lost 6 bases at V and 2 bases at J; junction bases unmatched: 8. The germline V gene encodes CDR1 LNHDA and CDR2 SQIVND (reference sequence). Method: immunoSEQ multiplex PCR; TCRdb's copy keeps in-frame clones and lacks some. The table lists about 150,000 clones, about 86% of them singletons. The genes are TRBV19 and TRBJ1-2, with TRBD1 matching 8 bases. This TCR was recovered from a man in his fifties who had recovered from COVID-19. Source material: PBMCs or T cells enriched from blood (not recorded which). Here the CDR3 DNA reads TGTGCCAGTAGGGCACCGGGACAGGCGAACTATGGCTACACCTTC. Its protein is CASRAPGQANYGYTF.